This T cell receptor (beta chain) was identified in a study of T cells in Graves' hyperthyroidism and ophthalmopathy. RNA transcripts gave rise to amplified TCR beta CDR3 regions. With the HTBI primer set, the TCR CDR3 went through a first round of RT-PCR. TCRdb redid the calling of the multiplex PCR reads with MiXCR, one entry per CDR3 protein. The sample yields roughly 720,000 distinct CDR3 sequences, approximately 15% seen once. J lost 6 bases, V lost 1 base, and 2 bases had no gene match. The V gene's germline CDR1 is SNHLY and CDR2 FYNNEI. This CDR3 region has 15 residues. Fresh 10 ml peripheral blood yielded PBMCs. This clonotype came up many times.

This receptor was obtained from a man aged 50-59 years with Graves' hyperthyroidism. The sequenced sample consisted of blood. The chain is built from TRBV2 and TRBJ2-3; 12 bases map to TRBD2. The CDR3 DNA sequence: TGTGCCAGCAGTGAAGTGACTAGCGGGAGTGATACGCAGTATTTT. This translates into CASSEVTSGSDTQYF.